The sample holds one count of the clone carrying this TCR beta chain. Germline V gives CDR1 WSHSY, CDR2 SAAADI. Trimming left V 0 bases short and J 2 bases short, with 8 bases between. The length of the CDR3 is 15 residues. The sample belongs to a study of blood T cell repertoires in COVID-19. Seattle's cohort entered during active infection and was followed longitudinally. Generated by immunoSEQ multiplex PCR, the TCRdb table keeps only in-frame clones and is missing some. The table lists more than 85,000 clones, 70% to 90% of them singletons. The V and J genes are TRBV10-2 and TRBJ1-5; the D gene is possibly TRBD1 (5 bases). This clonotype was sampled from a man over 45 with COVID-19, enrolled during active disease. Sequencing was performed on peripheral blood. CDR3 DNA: TGCGCCAGCAGTGAGTCTCGGGGGGGCAATCAGCCCCAGCATTTT. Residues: CASSESRGGNQPQHF.